This TCR beta chain was captured by sequencing in a study of shared clonotypes between healthy human individuals. Across the whole study: CD8 memory received one plate per donor, CD8 naive two, CD4 memory three and CD4 naive three.

About this clone itself: The antigen remains unidentified.

Whole-study results and caveats: Only blood was sampled; tissue repertoires likely differ.

V lost 4 bases, J lost 0 bases, and 10 bases lay in between. The CDR3 extends over 15 amino acids. Germline V lookup: CDR1 SGHRS, CDR2 YFSETQ. Naive CD8 isolation took CD45RO-negative cells positively selected for CCR7 and excluded terminally differentiated effector memory CD45RA+ cells. Deep level was the assay's run setting. The sorted-subset replicate PCRs were given about 210 ng DNA, which is tens of thousands of T cell genomes. The protocol was immunoSEQ multiplex PCR, while the TCRdb copy is restricted to in-frame clones and leaves out a portion. The sample contains about 800,000 clones, around 96% of which appear only once.

Source material: naive CD8+ T cells sorted from blood. This TCR was recovered from a man under 40 in good health. This chain uses TRBV5-1 with TRBJ2-2, with D maybe TRBD1 (6 bases). CDR3 nucleotides: TGCGCCAGCAGCGATGGGACAACGAACACCGGGGAGCTGTTTTTT. Protein: CASSDGTTNTGELFF.